One sample yielded the 11 T cell receptor beta chains listed below, sequenced in a study of shared clonotypes between healthy human individuals. Naive CD8 cells comprised CD45RO-negative, CCR7-positively selected cells, excluding terminally differentiated effector memory CD45RA+ cells. Using immunoSEQ multiplex PCR, the repertoire was profiled, and TCRdb retains in-frame clones only, with some absent. The table lists about 2.2 million clones, around 93% of them singletons. Source material: naive CD8+ T cells from PBMCs. These receptors came from a man between 18 and 35 years old in good health. Some clones in this sample may be carry-over from other donors' samples.

This chain links TRBV5-1 with TRBJ2-7, with D tentatively TRBD2 (6 bases). The CDR3 is 14 residues long. V gave up 8 bases and J gave up 0 bases, with 15 bases separating them. CDR1 and CDR2 (germline): SGHRS, YFSETQ. CDR3 sequence (DNA): TGCGCCAGTAGACCGGGACTCCTCTCCTACGAGCAGTACTTC. It specifies CASRPGLLSYEQYF.

The chain employs TRBV7-9 and TRBJ2-3, with D unresolved. Germline V gene data show CDR1 as SEHNR and CDR2 as FQNEAQ (reference sequence). V was trimmed by 5 bases and J by 2 bases, leaving 11 bases between them. The CDR3 consists of 14 residues. The CDR3 bases are TGTGCCAGCAGCCCTGCCCCGATCACAGATACGCAGTATTTT. This translates into CASSPAPITDTQYF.

With respect to this clone: Different DNA sequences within this sample yield the same CDR3. V and J are TRBV9 and TRBJ2-1; possible D gene TRBD2, 6 bases. This CDR3 contains 13 residues. V dropped 3 bases and J dropped 6 bases, with 10 bases sitting between them. Looked up from germline, CDR1 is SGDLS and CDR2 is YYNGEE. For the CDR3, the DNA is TGTGCCAGCAGCGCTGGGACTGGCAATGAGCAGTTCTTC. Its protein product is CASSAGTGNEQFF.

The chain recombines TRBV7-9 with TRBJ2-3; D not resolved. Germline CDR1 and CDR2: SEHNR and FQNEAQ (reference sequence). V lost 2 bases and J lost 2, with 8 bases in between. The CDR3 sequence is 14 residues long. CDR3 sequence reads: CASSLLPDTDTQYF. The CDR3, as DNA: TGTGCCAGCAGCTTACTTCCAGACACAGATACGCAGTATTTT.

The CDR3 reads CASSYSSGRTYEQYF. Written as DNA, the CDR3 is TGTGCCAGCAGTTACTCTAGCGGGAGGACCTACGAGCAGTACTTC. The chain has TRBV6-5 and TRBJ2-7, with 10 bases aligning to TRBD2. The CDR3 is 15 amino acids. V was pared by 0 bases and J by 2 bases, with 1 base of the junction left unmatched. Germline V CDR1 and CDR2: MNHEY, SVGAGI.

V gene TRBV6-5 combines with J gene TRBJ2-5; D gene uncertain. In germline, CDR1 is MNHEY, CDR2 SVGAGI. The germline V and J ends were trimmed by 2 bases and 5 bases, with 12 bases remaining between them. The length of the CDR3 is 14 residues. CDR3 amino acids: CASSYLSNLETQYF. Written as DNA, the CDR3 is TGTGCCAGCAGTTACCTTTCAAATCTGGAGACCCAGTACTTC.

The sample holds one count of this clone. The chain combines TRBV29-1 with TRBJ1-1; D perhaps matches TRBD1 (6 bases). The V and J ends lost 5 bases and 1 base respectively, with 14 bases between them. Germline V gene lookup returns CDR1 SQVTM and CDR2 ANQGSEA. The CDR3 contains 14 residues. The CDR3 spells CSVFAGETNTEAFF. CDR3 sequence (DNA): TGCAGCGTTTTTGCAGGGGAGACGAACACTGAAGCTTTCTTT.

J is TRBJ2-5 and V is TRBV10-3, with D uncertain. Germline V lookup: CDR1 ENHRY, CDR2 SYGVKD. The germline V and J ends were trimmed by 4 bases and 0 bases, with 9 bases remaining between them. The CDR3 has 14 residues. Written as DNA, the CDR3 is TGTGCCATCAGTGGGCTGATCGACCAAGAGACCCAGTACTTC. This translates into CAISGLIDQETQYF.

As concerns this clone: This sample also contains other DNA sequences that code for the same CDR3. This chain joins TRBV5-4 and TRBJ2-7, with D unclear. Germline CDR1 and CDR2: SGHNT and YYREEE (reference sequence). CDR3 size: 13 residues. V was cut by 0 bases and J by 3 bases, with 7 bases left in between. In nucleotides, the CDR3 is TGTGCCAGCAGCTTGGGAGGTTTCTACGAGCAGTACTTC. Translated, it gives CASSLGGFYEQYF.

CDR3 bases: TGTGCCAGCAGTTTCAAAGCGGGTGAGCAGTTCTTC. Amino acids: CASSFKAGEQFF. The rearrangement links TRBV27 to TRBJ2-1, with D possibly TRBD2 on 6 matching bases. Deletions cut 3 bases from V and 9 bases from J, with 9 bases between. CDR1 MNHEY and CDR2 SMNVEV come from the germline V gene (reference sequence). There are 12 residues in the CDR3.

About this clone: The sample contains more than one DNA sequence encoding this CDR3. This chain uses TRBV28 with TRBJ2-7; D remains unclear. V was cut by 1 base and J by 3 bases, with 7 bases left in between. The CDR3 length is 13 residues. Germline V lookup: CDR1 MDHEN, CDR2 SYDVKM. The DNA of the CDR3 is TGTGCCAGCAGTTTATCTACCAGCTACGAGCAGTACTTC. This sequence encodes CASSLSTSYEQYF.